The 9 T cell receptor beta chains below come from one sample, sequenced in a study of blood T cells in healthy people across ages. Together with a sample-barcoded 5' primer, a J-beta primer mix was included in a second PCR lasting roughly 7 to 11 cycles. Using its own MiXCR run on the 5' RACE reads, TCRdb lists one record per CDR3 protein. The sample shows hundreds of thousands of distinct CDR3 sequences, approximately 30% of them seen only once. The sequenced material came from blood. The receptors originated from a woman older than 75 in good health.

V usage is TRBV6-1 and J usage is TRBJ1-1; the D gene is possibly TRBD1 (6 bases). The CDR3 runs 13 residues. CDR1 is MNHNS and CDR2 is SASEGT in the germline V gene. V was cut by 6 bases and J by 4 bases, with 12 bases left in between. CDR3 DNA: TGTGCCAGCAGCGCCTACAGGGCCACTGAAGCTTTCTTT. This codes for CASSAYRATEAFF.

This clonotype was seen only a few times. The J gene is TRBJ2-7, the V gene TRBV7-8, with TRBD1 matching 8 bases. CDR3 length equals 16 residues. Trimming cost V 2 bases and J 1 base; bases outside gene matches: 7. The germline V gene encodes CDR1 SGHVS and CDR2 FQNEAQ. CDR3 nucleotides: TGTGCCAGCAGCTTAACAGGGGGAAGAGGGTCCTACGAGCAGTACTTC. It encodes CASSLTGGRGSYEQYF.

This clonotype has at least ten counts. The rearrangement joins TRBV10-3 to TRBJ2-7, with TRBD1 matching over 7 bases. Germline V lookup: CDR1 ENHRY, CDR2 SYGVKD. The trim removed 3 bases at V and 7 bases at J, leaving 12 bases unmatched. This CDR3 contains 15 residues. CDR3 region: CAISDRQGGSREQYF. The DNA of the CDR3 is TGTGCCATCAGTGATCGACAGGGTGGTTCGCGGGAGCAGTACTTC.

The V gene is TRBV5-1, the J gene TRBJ1-3; D gene uncertain. The CDR3 loop spans 14 amino acids. The V end lost 1 base, the J end lost 0 bases, and 5 bases lay between the germline ends. The V gene's germline CDR1 is SGHRS and CDR2 YFSETQ. The CDR3: CASSLTFSGNTIYF. The CDR3, as DNA: TGCGCCAGCAGCTTGACATTCTCTGGAAACACCATATATTTT.

This clonotype has at least ten counts. V usage is TRBV9 and J usage is TRBJ1-6; 9 bases agree with TRBD1. Germline loops: CDR1 SGDLS, CDR2 YYNGEE. V trimming: 0 bases; J trimming: 10 bases; junction bases outside the gene matches: 5. CDR3 length equals 15 residues. The CDR3 bases are TGTGCCAGCAGCGTAGAGGGACAGGGAGAATCACCCCTCCACTTT. Translation gives CASSVEGQGESPLHF.

This clonotype was observed many times. The gene calls are TRBV9 and TRBJ2-7; perhaps TRBD1 as D (6 bases). CDR3 size: 16 residues. The V end lost 4 bases, the J end lost 2 bases, and 19 bases lay between the germline ends. Germline V gene sequence: CDR1 SGDLS, CDR2 YYNGEE. The CDR3 DNA reads as TGTGCCAGCAGCTCTCGACAGGTCGGGACCCCCTACGAGCAGTACTTC. Encoded protein: CASSSRQVGTPYEQYF.

V and J are TRBV9 and TRBJ1-3; D call uncertain. The V and J ends lost 0 bases and 2 bases respectively, with 6 bases between them. Per germline, CDR1 SGDLS and CDR2 YYNGEE. This CDR3 is 14 amino acids long. CDR3 region: CASSVVGTGNTIYF. The CDR3 DNA follows: TGTGCCAGCAGCGTAGTTGGAACTGGAAACACCATATATTTT.

V is TRBV21-1 and J is TRBJ1-1; the table's TRBD1 call for D was not verified on the DNA. TRBV21-1 is a listed pseudogene. The CDR3 has 13 residues. The CDR3 protein is CASSYQGATEAFF. The CDR3 bases are TGTGCCAGCAGCTACCAGGGGGCAACTGAAGCTTTCTTC.

This clonotype was observed a handful of times. The rearrangement uses TRBV12-5 and TRBJ2-3; 12 positions match TRBD2. Per the germline V gene, CDR1 is LGHNT and CDR2 is FRNRAP. With 6 bases clipped from V and 4 bases from J, the junction kept 2 bases outside the gene matches. The CDR3 extends over 14 amino acids. The CDR3 loop is CASGASGGADTQYF. The CDR3 DNA reads as TGTGCTAGTGGAGCTAGCGGGGGGGCAGATACGCAGTATTTT. The complete variable domain, with remaining parts taken from reference TRBV12-5 and TRBJ2-3, reads DARVTQTPRHKVTEMGQEVTMRCQPILGHNTVFWYRQTMMQGLELLAYFRNRAPLDDSGMPKDRFSAEMPDATLATLKIQPSEPRDSAVYFCASGASGGADTQYFGPGTRLTVL.